This TCR beta chain was obtained from a study of T cell repertoires in cytomegalovirus infection. Study-level information: CMV epitopes, recently identified HLA-C-restricted and well-studied HLA-B-restricted, were used. Both CMV infection and a matching HLA type were indicated by public TCR beta signatures.

Trimming at V came to 3 bases and at J to 5 bases, leaving 7 bases not matched to a gene. This CDR3 is 14 amino acids long. Germline CDR1 reads SEHNR; CDR2 reads FQNEAQ (reference sequence). This clonotype was seen only a few times. Antigen: not known. General study points: In two of eight donors, the top clonotype was HLA-C-restricted CMV-specific.

TCRdb reanalysed the reads using MiXCR and keeps one entry per CDR3 protein. The table records over 45,000 distinct CDR3 sequences, about 21% of them present only once. The TCR sequence derives from a human donor in good health (CMV status not recorded). Some clones in this sample may be carry-over from other donors' samples. Specimen: CD8+ T cells from cultured PBMCs, collected from culture after CMV antigen stimulation. The rearrangement links TRBV7-9 to TRBJ2-7; 7 nucleotides align to TRBD1. The CDR3 loop reads CASSLGTAPDEQYF. DNA of the CDR3: TGTGCCAGCAGCTTGGGGACAGCCCCCGACGAGCAGTACTTC. Using reference TRBV7-9 and TRBJ2-7 for the parts outside the CDR3, the full variable domain is DTGVSQNPRHKITKRGQNVTFRCDPISEHNRLYWYRQTLGQGPEFLTYFQNEAQLEKSRLLSDRFSAERPKGSFSTLEIQRTEQGDSAMYLCASSLGTAPDEQYFGPGTRLTVT.